Sequencing of this T cell receptor beta chain was carried out in a study of T-cell reconstitution after alpha-beta-depleted transplantation in children. Unique molecular identifiers were used to barcode this TCRbeta library. One entry per CDR3 protein, called by TCRdb with MiXCR from the PCR reads. Of some 840,000 distinct CDR3 sequences listed, about 15% are singletons. After removal of 0 bases from V and 2 bases from J, the junction contained 9 bases not matched to a gene. CDR3 length: 17 residues. Germline V gene sequence: CDR1 SGHRS, CDR2 YFSETQ. The clonotype originates from a male patient between 10 and 17 years old who had a stem cell transplant for acute lymphoblastic leukemia, so the T cells may come from the graft donor. The specimen was PBMCs, mostly from graft donor cells, collected 360 days after TCRalphabeta/CD19-depleted stem cell transplant. The rearrangement links TRBV5-1 to TRBJ2-3, with 7 nucleotides matching TRBD1. The CDR3, as DNA: TGCGCCAGCAGCTTGGGGACCCTGGACAGGCCCACAGATACGCAGTATTTT. Amino acids: CASSLGTLDRPTDTQYF.